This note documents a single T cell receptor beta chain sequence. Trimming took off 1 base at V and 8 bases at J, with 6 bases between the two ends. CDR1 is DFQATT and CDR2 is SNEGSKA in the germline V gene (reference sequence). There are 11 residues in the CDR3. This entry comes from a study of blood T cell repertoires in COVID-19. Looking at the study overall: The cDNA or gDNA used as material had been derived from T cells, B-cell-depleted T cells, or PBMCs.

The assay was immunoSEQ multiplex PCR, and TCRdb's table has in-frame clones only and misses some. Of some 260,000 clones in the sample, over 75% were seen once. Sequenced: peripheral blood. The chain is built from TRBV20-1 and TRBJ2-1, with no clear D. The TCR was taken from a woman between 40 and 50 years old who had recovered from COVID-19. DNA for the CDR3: TGCAGTGCTAGAGGAGGCGATGAGCAGTTCTTC. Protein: CSARGGDEQFF.